This T cell receptor beta chain was captured by sequencing in a study of Ad26.COV2.S vaccination and SARS-CoV-2 variants (dated by TCRdb to about 2021). About the full investigation: TCRbeta repertoire sequencing was used to assess the specificity and breadth of SARS-CoV-2-reactive T cell receptors after Ad26.COV2.S vaccination. The TCR-sequenced set comprised roughly 30 samples: approximately 20 Ad26.COV2.S vaccine recipients, 5 placebo recipients and 8 SARS-CoV-2 convalescent individuals.

The immunoSEQ Assay was used to sequence TCRbeta CDR3 regions. After extraction, genomic DNA underwent amplification by bias-controlled multiplex PCR, followed by high-throughput sequencing. Processing in the source paper ran as follows. To quantify the absolute abundance of every unique TCRbeta CDR3 region, sequences were collapsed and filtered. T cell fraction was estimated by normalization of TCRbeta template counts to usable DNA, with usable DNA being measured through amplification of reference genes present in all nucleated cells. Repertoire TCRs were annotated as SARS-CoV-2-specific by exact matching of V gene, CDR3 amino acid sequence and J gene to a known reactive TCR set. The reference SARS-CoV-2 TCR set was obtained from MIRA and was filtered for enrichment in COVID-19-positive ImmuneCODE repertoires, whereby public or cross-reactive TCRs were removed. Drawing on the MIRA antigens, annotated TCRs were analysed further at the level of specific ORF or position within ORF. Breadth was defined as annotated unique rearrangements over total unique productive rearrangements; depth was the summed frequency of those rearrangements. Two-sided Wilcoxon rank-sum tests were applied when comparing TCR breadth between groups. TCRdb limited this immuneACCESS table to in-frame rearrangements with V and J called. A share of clones is missing; checked studies link under half to unresolved V genes, and the rest is unexplained. The V and J calls and clone size come from that table; D and trimming were worked out from the DNA. For this sample there are some 350,000 clones; under 95% appear just once. Around 4.2% of the sample rests with the top ten.

Overall study outcomes, separate from this receptor: After vaccination, spike-specific CD8+ and CD4+ T cell responses were reported to show substantial breadth. Comparable non-spike TCR breadth was observed between vaccine and placebo recipients, consistent with only spike being contained in the vaccine. Spike-specific TCR breadth was higher in Ad26.COV2.S recipients than in placebo recipients (P = 0.0014). The authors noted that total T cell responses may have been underestimated by the TCR breadth and depth analyses.

The sample's time point label, in plain terms: individuals recovered from natural SARS-CoV-2 infection. Note on this clone: Its antigen remains undetermined. Base qualities are not at hand, and no much larger clone is one base apart.

Trimming takes 0 bases off V and 2 bases off J; junction bases not matched to a gene: 2. The CDR1 and CDR2 encoded by the germline V gene are SGHRS and YFSETQ. Inclusive of the bounding cysteine and phenylalanine, the CDR3 is 15 residues long. Of the read, only the CDR3 DNA is kept; its 45 bases are in frame from base 1. The TCR sequence derives from a human donor who had recovered from COVID-19. The chain is made from TRBV5-1 and TRBJ2-7, and 10 junctional nucleotides match TRBD1. The starting material was peripheral blood, obtained after recovery from COVID-19. The nucleotide sequence reads TGCGCCAGCAGCTTGGGGGACAGGGGAACCTACGAGCAGTACTTC. Translated, it reads CASSLGDRGTYEQYF.